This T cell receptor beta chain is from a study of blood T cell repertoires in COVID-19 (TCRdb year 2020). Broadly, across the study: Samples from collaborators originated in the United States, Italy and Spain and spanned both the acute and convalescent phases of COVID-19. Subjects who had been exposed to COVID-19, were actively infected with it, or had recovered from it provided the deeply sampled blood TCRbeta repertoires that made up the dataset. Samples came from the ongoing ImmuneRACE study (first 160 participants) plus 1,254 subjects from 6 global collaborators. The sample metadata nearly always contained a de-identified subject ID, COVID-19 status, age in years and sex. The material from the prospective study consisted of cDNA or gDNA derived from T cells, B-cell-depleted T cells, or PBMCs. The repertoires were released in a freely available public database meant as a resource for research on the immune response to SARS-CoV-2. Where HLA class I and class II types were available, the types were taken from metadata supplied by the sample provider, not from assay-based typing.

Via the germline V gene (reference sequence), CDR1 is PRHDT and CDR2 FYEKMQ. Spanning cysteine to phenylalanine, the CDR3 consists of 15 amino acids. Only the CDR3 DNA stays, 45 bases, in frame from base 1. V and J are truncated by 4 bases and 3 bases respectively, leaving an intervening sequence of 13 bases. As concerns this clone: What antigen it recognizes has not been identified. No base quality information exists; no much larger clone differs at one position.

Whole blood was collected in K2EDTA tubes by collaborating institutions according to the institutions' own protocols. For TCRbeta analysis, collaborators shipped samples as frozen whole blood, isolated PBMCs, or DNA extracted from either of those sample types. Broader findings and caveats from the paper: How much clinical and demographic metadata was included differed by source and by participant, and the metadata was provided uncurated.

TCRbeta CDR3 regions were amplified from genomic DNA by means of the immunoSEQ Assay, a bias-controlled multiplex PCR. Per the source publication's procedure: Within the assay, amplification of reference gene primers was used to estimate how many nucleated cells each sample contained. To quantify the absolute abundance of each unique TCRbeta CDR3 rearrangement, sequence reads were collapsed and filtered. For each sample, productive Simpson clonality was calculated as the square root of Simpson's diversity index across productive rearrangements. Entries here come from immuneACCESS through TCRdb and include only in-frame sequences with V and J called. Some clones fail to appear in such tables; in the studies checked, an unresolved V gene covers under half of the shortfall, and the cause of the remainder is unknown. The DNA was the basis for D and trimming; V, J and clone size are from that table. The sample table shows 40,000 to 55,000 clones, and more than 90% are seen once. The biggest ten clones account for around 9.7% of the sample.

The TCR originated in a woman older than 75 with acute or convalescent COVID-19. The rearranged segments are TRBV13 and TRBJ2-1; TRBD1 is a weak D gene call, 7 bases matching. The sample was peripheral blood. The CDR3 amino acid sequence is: CASSSPGGYYNEQFF. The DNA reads TGTGCCAGCAGCTCCCCAGGGGGGTACTACAATGAGCAGTTCTTC.